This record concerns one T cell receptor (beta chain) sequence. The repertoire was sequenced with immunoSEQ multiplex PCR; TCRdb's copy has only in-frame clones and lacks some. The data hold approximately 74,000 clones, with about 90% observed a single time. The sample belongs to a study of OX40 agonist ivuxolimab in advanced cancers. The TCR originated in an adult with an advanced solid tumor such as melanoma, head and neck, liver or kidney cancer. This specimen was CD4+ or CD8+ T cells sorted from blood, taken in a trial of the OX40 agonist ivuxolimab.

CDR3 sequence reads: CASSLYGGRNTEAFF. The CDR3 coding sequence is TGTGCCAGCAGTTTATACGGGGGCAGGAACACTGAAGCTTTCTTT. This sequence joins TRBV27 and TRBJ1-1; a weak D match, TRBD1 (6 bases). This CDR3 comprises 15 residues. Germline V gene sequence: CDR1 MNHEY, CDR2 SMNVEV (reference sequence). Trimming removed 1 base at V and 1 base at J, with 10 bases between.